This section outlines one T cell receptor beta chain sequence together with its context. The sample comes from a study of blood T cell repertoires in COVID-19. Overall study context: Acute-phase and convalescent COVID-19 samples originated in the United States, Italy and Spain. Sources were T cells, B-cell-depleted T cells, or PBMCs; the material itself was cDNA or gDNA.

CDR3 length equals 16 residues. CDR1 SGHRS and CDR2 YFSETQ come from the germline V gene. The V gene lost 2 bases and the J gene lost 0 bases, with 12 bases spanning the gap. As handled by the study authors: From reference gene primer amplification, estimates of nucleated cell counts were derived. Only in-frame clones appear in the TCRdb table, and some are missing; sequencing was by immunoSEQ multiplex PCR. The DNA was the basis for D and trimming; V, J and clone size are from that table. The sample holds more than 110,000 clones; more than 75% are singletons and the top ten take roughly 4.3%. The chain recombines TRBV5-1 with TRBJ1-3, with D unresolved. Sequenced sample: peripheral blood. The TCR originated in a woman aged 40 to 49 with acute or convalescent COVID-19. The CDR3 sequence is CASSFDTSRSGNTIYF. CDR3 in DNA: TGCGCCAGCAGCTTTGACACCAGTCGCTCTGGAAACACCATATATTTT.